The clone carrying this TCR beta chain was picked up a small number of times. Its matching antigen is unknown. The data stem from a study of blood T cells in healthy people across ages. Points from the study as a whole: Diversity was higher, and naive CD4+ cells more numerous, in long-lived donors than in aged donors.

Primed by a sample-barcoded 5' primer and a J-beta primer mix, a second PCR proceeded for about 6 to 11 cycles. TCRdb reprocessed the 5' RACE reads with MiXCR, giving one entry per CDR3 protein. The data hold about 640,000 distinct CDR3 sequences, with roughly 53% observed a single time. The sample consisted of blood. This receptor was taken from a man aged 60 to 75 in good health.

The CDR3 DNA reads as TGTGCCAGCAGTTTCCTCGGCAGGGCGCGAGAAGCTTTCTTT. This codes for CASSFLGRAREAFF. The chain recombines TRBV28 with TRBJ1-1; TRBD1 is a possible D gene (5 bases). V dropped 3 bases and J dropped 8 bases, with 16 bases sitting between them. The CDR3 covers 14 residues. The V gene's germline CDR1 is MDHEN and CDR2 SYDVKM.